This entry is about one T cell receptor (beta chain). Its antigen is still unknown. The V gene end was trimmed by 7 bases and the J gene end by 5 bases; junction bases not matched to a gene: 10. The CDR3 consists of 14 residues. Germline loops: CDR1 MNHNS, CDR2 SASEGT. Amplification of TCR beta CDR3 regions used RNA as the template. Carried out on the TCR CDR3, a first-round RT-PCR used the HTBI primer set. TCRdb redid the calling of the multiplex PCR reads with MiXCR, one entry per CDR3 protein. This table holds around 620,000 distinct CDR3 sequences, around 46% found once. Diagnosing involved the use of clinical symptoms, serum thyroxine and TRAb, thyroid ultrasound and orbital computed tomography. This sample was included in a study of T cells in Graves' hyperthyroidism and ophthalmopathy. Whole-study results and caveats: It was a median around seven months before onset that the model predicted ophthalmopathy.

The sample was peripheral blood or thyroid tissue (not recorded which). The clonotype comes from an adult woman with Graves' disease, either hyperthyroidism or ophthalmopathy (not recorded which). This chain joins TRBV6-1 and TRBJ2-5; 7 positions match TRBD1. CDR3 protein: CASNPPGTVETQYF. The CDR3 DNA reads TGTGCCAGCAACCCCCCCGGGACAGTGGAGACCCAGTACTTC.